These 16 T cell receptor beta chains were all obtained from the same sample, sequenced in a study of cytomegalovirus exposure and HLA in healthy donors. The study ran its PCR with 60 Vbeta and 13 Jbeta primers. Assay: immunoSEQ multiplex PCR; the TCRdb copy retains only in-frame clones and omits some. The sample has around 55,000 clones; 65% to 80% are singletons. The sequencing sample was made of PBMCs. Receptor source: a man aged 40-50 years in good health and CMV-seropositive.

The chain combines TRBV2 with TRBJ2-3; unclear D gene. V was trimmed by 6 bases and J by 2 bases, leaving 6 bases between them. CDR1 is SNHLY, CDR2 FYNNEI, per germline. The CDR3 runs to 12 residues. CDR3 coding DNA: TGTGCCAGCAGGCAGAACACAGATACGCAGTATTTT. Its translation is CASRQNTDTQYF.

This clone was observed a few times. This rearrangement joins TRBV11-2 to TRBJ1-3; D remains unclear. The V and J ends lost 5 bases and 4 bases respectively, with 15 bases between them. The germline gives CDR1 SGHAT, CDR2 FQNNGV. The CDR3 totals 15 residues. The CDR3 region has the DNA TGTGCCAGCAGCCCGCACCCGGCGGAGGGAAACACCATATATTTT. It translates to CASSPHPAEGNTIYF.

CDR3 coding DNA: TGTGCCAGCAGCTTCTACCGACAGACAGCTAACTATGGCTACACCTTC. As protein: CASSFYRQTANYGYTF. This chain connects TRBV7-2 to TRBJ1-2; a weak D match, TRBD1 (5 bases). The length of the CDR3 is 16 residues. Germline V CDR1 and CDR2: SGHTA, FQGNSA. V was pared by 3 bases and J by 0 bases, with 14 bases between.

This clone was seen just once. V is TRBV5-1 and J is TRBJ1-6; possibly TRBD1 for D (6 bases). The CDR3 has 15 residues. V was pared by 4 bases and J by 3 bases, with 11 bases between. CDR1 is SGHRS and CDR2 is YFSETQ in the germline V gene. CDR3 DNA sequence: TGCGCCAGCAGCCCGGAACAGGGCTATAATTCACCCCTCCACTTT. Protein: CASSPEQGYNSPLHF. Full variable domain (rest looked up from reference TRBV5-1 and TRBJ1-6): KAGVTQTPRYLIKTRGQQVTLSCSPISGHRSVSWYQQTPGQGLQFLFEYFSETQRNKGNFPGRFSGRQFSNSRSEMNVSTLELGDSALYLCASSPEQGYNSPLHFGNGTRLTVT.

The chain carries TRBV14 and TRBJ2-3; TRBD1 agrees at 7 bases. The CDR3 extends over 16 amino acids. Germline V gene sequence: CDR1 SGHDN, CDR2 FVKESK. After removal of 3 bases from V and 2 bases from J, the junction contained 8 bases not matched to a gene. CDR3 sequence reads: CASSQDTGVPTDTQYF. CDR3 bases: TGTGCCAGCAGCCAGGATACAGGGGTCCCCACAGATACGCAGTATTTT.

The chain carries TRBV5-1 and TRBJ2-7; D possibly corresponds to TRBD2 (6 bases). Per germline, CDR1 SGHRS and CDR2 YFSETQ. The CDR3 is 16 amino acids. V gave up 4 bases and J gave up 7 bases, with 24 bases separating them. The CDR3 here is CASSLRGLTVGDEQYF. In DNA form, the CDR3 reads TGCGCCAGCAGCCTCCGGGGACTGACTGTGGGCGATGAGCAGTACTTC. Combining the CDR3 with reference TRBV5-1 and TRBJ2-7 gives the whole variable domain KAGVTQTPRYLIKTRGQQVTLSCSPISGHRSVSWYQQTPGQGLQFLFEYFSETQRNKGNFPGRFSGRQFSNSRSEMNVSTLELGDSALYLCASSLRGLTVGDEQYFGPGTRLTVT.

The DNA of the CDR3 is TGTGCTAGTGCTCGACAGGAAATGATCTACACCTTC. Its protein is CASARQEMIYTF. The chain is built from TRBV12-5 and TRBJ1-2; TRBD1 is a possible D gene (6 bases). The CDR3 sequence is 12 residues long. Germline values: CDR1 LGHNT, CDR2 FRNRAP. Trimming took 7 bases from V and 10 from J, leaving 16 bases between them. The full variable domain, completed using reference TRBV12-5 and TRBJ1-2, is DARVTQTPRHKVTEMGQEVTMRCQPILGHNTVFWYRQTMMQGLELLAYFRNRAPLDDSGMPKDRFSAEMPDATLATLKIQPSEPRDSAVYFCASARQEMIYTFGSGTRLTVV.

The chain links TRBV7-2 to TRBJ2-5, with TRBD2 matching over 10 bases. V lost 3 bases to trimming and J lost 5 bases; unmatched junction nucleotides: 12. Germline V gene sequence: CDR1 SGHTA, CDR2 FQGNSA. The CDR3 sequence is 17 residues long. The CDR3 region has the DNA TGTGCCAGCAGCTTGGGACTAGCGACTTTTAATGCGGAGACCCAGTACTTC. As protein: CASSLGLATFNAETQYF.

The chain links TRBV9 to TRBJ2-5, with TRBD2 matching over 8 bases. The CDR3 is made up of 14 amino acids. CDR1 SGDLS and CDR2 YYNGEE come from the germline V gene. Unmatched junction bases numbered 5, after V lost 4 bases and J lost 3 bases. The CDR3 bases are TGTGCCAGCAGCCCCGGGACTAGGGAAGAGACCCAGTACTTC. It specifies CASSPGTREETQYF.

This clone showed up just once. The rearrangement uses TRBV5-5 and TRBJ1-2; 7 bases are shared with TRBD1. CDR3 size: 14 residues. V gave up 3 bases and J gave up 6 bases; unmatched junction bases: 8. CDR1 SGHKS and CDR2 YYEKEE come from the germline V gene (reference sequence). This CDR3 is CASSSSQGRDGYTF. The DNA of the CDR3 is TGTGCCAGCAGCTCGTCACAGGGGAGAGATGGCTACACCTTC.

The table lists this clone with a few counts. The V and J genes are TRBV11-3 and TRBJ2-3; a possible D gene is TRBD1 (5 bases). The CDR3 covers 13 residues. The ends were cut back, 1 base at V and 10 bases at J, with 12 bases in the middle. Germline V CDR1 and CDR2: SGHNT, YENEEA. The CDR3 reads CASSLVTDSAQYF. Here the CDR3 DNA reads TGTGCCAGCAGCTTAGTGACAGATTCAGCGCAGTATTTT.

This chain joins TRBV19 and TRBJ1-1; possible D gene TRBD1, 6 bases. The CDR3 sequence is 15 residues long. Germline V gene lookup returns CDR1 LNHDA and CDR2 SQIVND (reference sequence). Trimming removed 2 bases at V and 3 bases at J, with 13 bases between. The CDR3: CASSIQGQGDTEAFF. CDR3 nucleotide sequence: TGTGCCAGTAGTATACAGGGGCAGGGTGACACTGAAGCTTTCTTT.

Comments on this clone: The junction and the germline gene differ at one end; a read error may be behind it. This chain connects TRBV7-9 to TRBJ1-5; D gene unclear. From germline, CDR1 is SEHNR and CDR2 FQNEAQ (reference sequence). This CDR3 is built from 12 residues. As DNA, the CDR3 is TGTTCCAGCAGCTTGGGCAGCCAACCCCAGCATTTT. Its translation is CSSSLGSQPQHF.

This rearrangement joins TRBV19 to TRBJ1-1; 7 nucleotides match TRBD1. Germline loops: CDR1 LNHDA, CDR2 SQIVND (reference sequence). J gave up 11 bases and V 3 bases, and 6 bases lay outside the gene matches. The CDR3 is 12 amino acids. This chain's CDR3 is CASSIRQGQAFF. In DNA form, the CDR3 reads TGTGCCAGTAGTATCAGACAGGGACAGGCTTTCTTT.

This chain joins TRBV6-1 and TRBJ1-1; D not resolved. The CDR3 has 13 amino acids. Germline CDR1 and CDR2: MNHNS and SASEGT. The V end lost 8 bases, the J end lost 2 bases, and 12 bases lay between the germline ends. The CDR3 loop reads CASQRTLNTEAFF. CDR3 DNA: TGTGCCAGCCAAAGGACTCTTAACACTGAAGCTTTCTTT.

This clone was counted a few times. The rearrangement joins TRBV6-5 to TRBJ2-7, with 11 bases lining up with TRBD1. V lost 6 bases, J lost 4 bases, and 8 bases stayed unmatched. CDR1 and CDR2 from the germline V gene are MNHEY and SVGAGI. The CDR3 covers 15 residues. CDR3 coding DNA: TGTGCCAGCAGGTCCGGGACAGGGGGATTTTACGAGCAGTACTTC. Translating gives CASRSGTGGFYEQYF.